This T cell receptor (beta chain) was recorded in a study of blood T cell repertoires in COVID-19. Study overall: The United States, Italy and Spain supplied acute and convalescent COVID-19 samples.

In the authors' methods: Reference gene primer amplification in the assay estimated nucleated cell counts. Clones were read by immunoSEQ multiplex PCR, and TCRdb kept only the in-frame ones, dropping some. V and J calls and clone size are given by that table; D and trimming were obtained from the DNA. This table holds under 200,000 clones, roughly 84% found once. The J segment lost 5 bases and the V segment lost 5 bases, leaving 6 bases of the junction unmatched. The germline CDR1 and CDR2 sequences are MGHRA and YSYEKL. This CDR3 is 15 amino acids long. The chain recombines TRBV4-1 with TRBJ1-5, with 10 bases lining up with TRBD1. Sequenced input: peripheral blood. The TCR was taken from a woman in her sixties with COVID-19, enrolled during active disease. The CDR3 loop is CASSGTGTGDQPQHF. CDR3 DNA sequence: TGCGCCAGCAGCGGGACCGGGACAGGGGATCAGCCCCAGCATTTT.